This T cell receptor (beta chain) stems from a study of cytomegalovirus exposure and HLA in healthy donors. CDR1 is SGHNT and CDR2 is YYREEE in the germline V gene (reference sequence). Trimming removed 4 bases at V and 4 bases at J, with 10 bases between. The length of the CDR3 is 13 residues. Primers for the PCR totalled 60 Vbeta and 13 Jbeta. Assay used: immunoSEQ multiplex PCR; TCRdb lists only in-frame clones, some missing. Recorded for this sample: around 200,000 clones. The sequenced sample was PBMCs. The sequence derives from a woman between 18 and 29 years old in good health and CMV-seropositive. The rearrangement links TRBV5-4 to TRBJ2-3; D gene uncertain. CDR3 residues: CASSPGRADTQYF. DNA for the CDR3: TGTGCCAGCAGCCCTGGGCGCGCAGATACGCAGTATTTT. The full variable domain, rest sourced from reference TRBV5-4 and TRBJ2-3, is ETGVTQSPTHLIKTRGQQVTLRCSSQSGHNTVSWYQQALGQGPQFIFQYYREEENGRGNFPPRFSGLQFPNYSSELNVNALELDDSALYLCASSPGRADTQYFGPGTRLTVL.